These T cell receptor beta chains were read from a single sample in a study of cytomegalovirus exposure and HLA in healthy donors. Clones were read by immunoSEQ multiplex PCR, and TCRdb kept only the in-frame ones, dropping some. The repertoire consists of roughly 120,000 clones, with roughly 83% occurring once and the leading ten covering approximately 2%. Sequenced: PBMCs. The receptors stem from a young man in good health and CMV-seronegative. Both conserved end residues are part of each CDR3. The D gene is left open where the match is weak. Not all rows give a size; the values are once, few, many and, for expanded clones, a class.

j_gene: TRBJ2-7; abundance: NA; v_gene: TRBV9; d_gene: NA; CDR3nt: TGTGCCAGCAGCGTAGTATCAGGCTACGAGCAGTACTTC; CDR3aa: CASSVVSGYEQYF
j_gene: TRBJ2-1; abundance: once; v_gene: TRBV19; d_gene: TRBD1; CDR3nt: TGTGCCAGTAGGACCGGGACAGGGATCCTATACAATGAGCAGTTCTTC; CDR3aa: CASRTGTGILYNEQFF
j_gene: TRBJ2-2; abundance: NA; v_gene: TRBV11-3; d_gene: NA; CDR3nt: TGTGCCAGCAGCCTAGGAGGTACCGGGGAGCTGTTTTTT; CDR3aa: CASSLGGTGELFF
j_gene: TRBJ1-3; abundance: NA; v_gene: TRBV10-3; d_gene: NA; CDR3nt: TGTGCCATCAGTGGGATGGGCCGCTCTGGAAACACCATATATTTT; CDR3aa: CAISGMGRSGNTIYF
j_gene: TRBJ2-7; abundance: few; v_gene: TRBV7-2; d_gene: TRBD2; CDR3nt: TGTGCCAGCAGCTTTCAGGGACTAGCGGGAAACGAGCAGTACTTC; CDR3aa: CASSFQGLAGNEQYF
j_gene: TRBJ1-1; abundance: few; v_gene: TRBV5-1; d_gene: NA; CDR3nt: TGCGCCAGCAGCCTCAGGGCTCTGAACACTGAAGCTTTCTTT; CDR3aa: CASSLRALNTEAFF
j_gene: TRBJ2-1; abundance: NA; v_gene: TRBV2; d_gene: TRBD2; CDR3nt: TGTGCCAGCAGTGAAACGCCCCTAGGTCGGGAGGACTTTAGCTCCTACAATGAGCAGTTCTTC; CDR3aa: CASSETPLGREDFSSYNEQFF
j_gene: TRBJ2-7; abundance: NA; v_gene: TRBV6-1; d_gene: NA; CDR3nt: TGTGCCAGCAGTGAATACGGACTAGAGCAGTACTTC; CDR3aa: CASSEYGLEQYF
j_gene: TRBJ2-7; abundance: NA; v_gene: TRBV5-1; d_gene: NA; CDR3nt: TGCGCCAGCAGCTCACAGGGTAGCAGCTACGAGCAGTACTTC; CDR3aa: CASSSQGSSYEQYF
j_gene: TRBJ2-7; abundance: NA; v_gene: TRBV11-2; d_gene: TRBD1; CDR3nt: TGTGCCAGCAAGGGGTTGACAGGGATCGTATACGAGCAGTACTTC; CDR3aa: CASKGLTGIVYEQYF
j_gene: TRBJ1-2; abundance: NA; v_gene: TRBV19; d_gene: TRBD1; CDR3nt: TGTGCCAGTAGTACGGGGACAGCGCGAGACTATGGCTACACCTTC; CDR3aa: CASSTGTARDYGYTF
j_gene: TRBJ2-7; abundance: NA; v_gene: TRBV27; d_gene: NA; CDR3nt: TGTGCCAGCAGACGGGTAGGAACCTACGAGCAGTACTTC; CDR3aa: CASRRVGTYEQYF
j_gene: TRBJ2-1; abundance: NA; v_gene: TRBV19; d_gene: TRBD2; CDR3nt: TGTGCCAGTAGTATTGTGAGCGGGAGACGGAATGAGCAGTTCTTC; CDR3aa: CASSIVSGRRNEQFF
j_gene: TRBJ2-7; abundance: NA; v_gene: TRBV11-2; d_gene: NA; CDR3nt: TGTGCCAGCAGCCCCAGGGTTCGGATTAACTACGAGCAGTACTTC; CDR3aa: CASSPRVRINYEQYF
j_gene: TRBJ2-3; abundance: NA; v_gene: TRBV5-1; d_gene: NA; CDR3nt: TGCGCCAGCAGCTACGTGAAGGGGACTGCCACAGATACGCAGTATTTT; CDR3aa: CASSYVKGTATDTQYF
j_gene: TRBJ2-6; abundance: NA; v_gene: TRBV5-8; d_gene: NA; CDR3nt: TGTGCCAGCCGGGGCTCTGGGGCCAACGTCCTGACTTTC; CDR3aa: CASRGSGANVLTF
j_gene: TRBJ2-1; abundance: NA; v_gene: TRBV10-2; d_gene: TRBD2; CDR3nt: TGCGCCAGCAGGACTAGCGGGAGTTATGAGCAGTTCTTC; CDR3aa: CASRTSGSYEQFF
j_gene: TRBJ1-5; abundance: NA; v_gene: TRBV7-9; d_gene: NA; CDR3nt: TGTGCCAGCAGCTCTACAGGGATTGGACCGCCCCAGCATTTT; CDR3aa: CASSSTGIGPPQHF
j_gene: TRBJ1-5; abundance: few; v_gene: TRBV19; d_gene: NA; CDR3nt: TGTGCCAGTAATGTCCGTCGTCAGCCCCAGCATTTT; CDR3aa: CASNVRRQPQHF
j_gene: TRBJ2-5; abundance: NA; v_gene: TRBV5-1; d_gene: TRBD1; CDR3nt: TGCGCCAGCAGCCAGAGGACAGGGGGCGGTAGGGAGACCCAGTACTTC; CDR3aa: CASSQRTGGGRETQYF